These T cell receptor beta chains were read from a single sample in a study of cytomegalovirus exposure and HLA in healthy donors. Produced via immunoSEQ multiplex PCR; TCRdb's table is partial and in-frame only. The sample has under 200,000 clones, roughly 80% seen once. Sequenced sample: PBMCs. Receptor source: a male donor in good health and CMV-seropositive. Both conserved end residues are part of each CDR3. The D gene is left open where the match is weak. Clone size is stated in some rows and not others, as once, few, many or a class when expanded.

j_gene | v_gene | abundance | d_gene | CDR3nt | CDR3aa
TRBJ2-5 | TRBV6-4 | NA | NA | TGTGCCAGCAGCAACGACCAGGGCGAGACCCAGTACTTC | CASSNDQGETQYF
TRBJ1-1 | TRBV5-6 | NA | NA | TGTGCCAGCAGCCTGGGACGGGGATCGAATGAAGCTTTCTTT | CASSLGRGSNEAFF
TRBJ2-7 | TRBV5-1 | NA | NA | TGCGCCAGCAGCCGGGGGATTTCAGGGTCTACGTCGTACGAGCAGTACTTC | CASSRGISGSTSYEQYF
TRBJ2-7 | TRBV6-1 | once | TRBD2 | TGTGCCAGCAGATTGGCTAGCGGAGCCGAGCAGTACTTC | CASRLASGAEQYF
TRBJ2-2 | TRBV29-1 | NA | NA | TGCAGCGTTTACCAGGCTATCGCCGGGGAGCTGTTTTTT | CSVYQAIAGELFF
TRBJ1-5 | TRBV5-8 | NA | TRBD1 | TGTGCCAGCAGCCGGGGACAGACCAACAATCAGCCCCAGCATTTT | CASSRGQTNNQPQHF
TRBJ1-6 | TRBV27 | few | NA | TGTGCCAGCAGTTTATTGGCAGAGACGGGGAATTCACCCCTCCACTTT | CASSLLAETGNSPLHF
TRBJ2-7 | TRBV7-2 | NA | TRBD2 | TGTGCCAGCAGCTACCTGGGAGTAGCGGGGAGCCGGTACGAGCAGTACTTC | CASSYLGVAGSRYEQYF
TRBJ2-6 | TRBV7-2 | NA | NA | TGTGCCAGCAGCTCAGGGGAAGGTGGGGCCAACGGCCTGACTTTC | CASSSGEGGANGLTF
TRBJ1-1 | TRBV12-5 | NA | TRBD1 | TGTGCTAGTGGTTTGGGCACCGGGACAGGGACGACTGAAGCTTTCTTT | CASGLGTGTGTTEAFF
TRBJ2-1 | TRBV27 | few | NA | TGTGCCAGCAGTTTGTCGTCGTGGGCGGGCGATGAGCAGTTCTTC | CASSLSSWAGDEQFF
TRBJ2-7 | TRBV4-3 | NA | NA | TGCGCCAGCAGCCAACGAGTAAGCTCCTACGAGCAGTACTTC | CASSQRVSSYEQYF
TRBJ2-5 | TRBV5-6 | NA | NA | TGTGCCAGCAGTTCCACAGGAGCCCAGTACTTC | CASSSTGAQYF
TRBJ1-1 | TRBV10-1 | NA | NA | TGCGCCAGCAGTGAATCCCCGACAGCTGAAGCTTTCTTT | CASSESPTAEAFF
TRBJ2-1 | TRBV30 | NA | TRBD2 | TGTGCCTGGAGTGGGCTTAGCGGGAGAATCTCCTACAATGAGCAGTTCTTC | CAWSGLSGRISYNEQFF
TRBJ1-2 | TRBV4-1 | NA | TRBD1 | TGCGCCAGCAGCCACTTACGAGGGGGACCGGGACAGGGGGCGCGGGGCTACACCTTC | CASSHLRGGPGQGARGYTF
TRBJ1-1 | TRBV27 | once | NA | TGTGCCAGCAGTTTGGGAGCTGAAGCTTTCTTT | CASSLGAEAFF
TRBJ2-3 | TRBV19 | NA | NA | TGTGCCAGTAGGGAGACGACAGGATGGGGCACAGATACGCAGTATTTT | CASRETTGWGTDTQYF
TRBJ2-1 | TRBV30 | NA | TRBD2 | TGTGCCTGCAGTGGAACTAGCGGGAGGGCCAATGAGCAGTTCTTC | CACSGTSGRANEQFF
TRBJ2-7 | TRBV6-5 | NA | NA | TGTGCCAGCAGTTCACCGACAAGAGGGACCTACGAGCAGTACTTC | CASSSPTRGTYEQYF
TRBJ1-1 | TRBV6-5 | NA | NA | TGTGCCAGCAGCCACGGAGAGTTCGGGAACACTGAAGCTTTCTTT | CASSHGEFGNTEAFF
TRBJ2-3 | TRBV27 | NA | TRBD2 | TGTGCCAGCAGTTCCGCATATCTAGCGGGGGCTAGCACAGATACGCAGTATTTT | CASSSAYLAGASTDTQYF
TRBJ2-1 | TRBV5-8 | NA | NA | TGTGCCAGCAGCTTCCCCAGCGGGTCCTTTAATGAGCAGTTCTTC | CASSFPSGSFNEQFF
TRBJ2-5 | TRBV10-2 | NA | TRBD1 | TGCGCCAGCAGTGGCTCAGGGGGCAGCCGGGAGACCCAGTACTTC | CASSGSGGSRETQYF
TRBJ1-5 | TRBV30 | NA | TRBD1 | TGTGCCTGGAGGGGACAGGGATCAACACAGCCCCAGCATTTT | CAWRGQGSTQPQHF
TRBJ1-1 | TRBV5-6 | once | NA | TGTGCCAGCAGCTTGCAGGGTACTGAAGCTTTCTTT | CASSLQGTEAFF
TRBJ2-2 | TRBV5-4 | NA | TRBD2 | TGTGCCAGCAGCTTGGAAACTAGCGGGGGCGGCGGGGAGCTGTTTTTT | CASSLETSGGGGELFF
TRBJ1-1 | TRBV19 | NA | NA | TGTGCCAGTAGCGCCCTCAAGGGGGTCCGTAGCACTGAAGCTTTCTTT | CASSALKGVRSTEAFF
TRBJ1-4 | TRBV5-1 | once | NA | TGCGCCAGCAGCTACGAGGGGCGGGGTGAAAAACTGTTTTTT | CASSYEGRGEKLFF
TRBJ2-7 | TRBV5-6 | NA | NA | TGTGCCAGCAGCTCCCGGCCCCAGGGGAGCGAGCAGTACTTC | CASSSRPQGSEQYF
TRBJ2-1 | TRBV11-3 | NA | TRBD2 | TGTGCCAGCAGCTTGGGGGGGAGGGGAAAGGAGCAGTTCTTC | CASSLGGRGKEQFF
TRBJ2-2 | TRBV10-2 | NA | TRBD2 | TGCGCCAGCAGTGACAGCGGGAGGTTCCCCGGGGAGCTGTTTTTT | CASSDSGRFPGELFF
TRBJ2-5 | TRBV18 | NA | TRBD2 | TGTGCCAGCTCACCTCTAGGAGTAGCGGGAGTTCGAGAGACCCAGTACTTC | CASSPLGVAGVRETQYF
TRBJ2-5 | TRBV15 | NA | NA | TGTGCCACCAGCAGAGTCGTTGGAGCGGCACCAAAAGAGACCCAGTACTTC | CATSRVVGAAPKETQYF
TRBJ2-1 | TRBV7-2 | NA | NA | TGTGCCAGCAGCTTCCAGGGGAGCTCCTACAATGAGCAGTTCTTC | CASSFQGSSYNEQFF
TRBJ1-1 | TRBV7-9 | NA | TRBD1 | TGTGCCAGCAGCCCGACGTACAGGGGGAACACTGAAGCTTTCTTT | CASSPTYRGNTEAFF
TRBJ2-1 | TRBV19 | few | NA | TGTGCCAGTAGTATATCCAGGTACAATGAGCAGTTCTTC | CASSISRYNEQFF
TRBJ2-7 | TRBV30 | few | TRBD1 | TGTGCCTGGAGACAGGGGGTTTACGAGCAGTACTTC | CAWRQGVYEQYF
TRBJ1-1 | TRBV6-1 | NA | NA | TGTGCCAGCAGTGAAGCGGCCAGGGGCCTCGCTGAAGCTTTCTTT | CASSEAARGLAEAFF
TRBJ2-2 | TRBV18 | NA | NA | TGTGCCAGCTCACCACCTAGTCCAGGTTCTCTCGCGAACACCGGGGAGCTGTTTTTT | CASSPPSPGSLANTGELFF
TRBJ1-2 | TRBV4-3 | NA | TRBD1 | TGCGCCAGCAGCCAAGAGGGGGACAGCTTTTATGGCTACACCTTC | CASSQEGDSFYGYTF
TRBJ2-7 | TRBV6-1 | NA | NA | TGTGCCAGCAGTGAAGGCTGGACAGTATCCTACGAGCAGTACTTC | CASSEGWTVSYEQYF
TRBJ1-5 | TRBV6-1 | NA | NA | TGTGCCAGCAGACAACAGGTTTATAGCAATCAGCCCCAGCATTTT | CASRQQVYSNQPQHF
TRBJ2-7 | TRBV30 | NA | NA | TGTGCCTGGAGTCTGGGGGCGGCCCAGACCTACGAGCAGTACTTC | CAWSLGAAQTYEQYF
TRBJ2-5 | TRBV6-1 | NA | TRBD2 | TGTGCCAGCAGTGAACCGGTAGCGGGAGGGCGAGAGACCCAGTACTTC | CASSEPVAGGRETQYF
TRBJ2-7 | TRBV4-1 | NA | TRBD2 | TGCGCCAGCAGCCAAATCGGGGGGGCCCACGAGCAGTACTTC | CASSQIGGAHEQYF
TRBJ1-2 | TRBV27 | few | NA | TGTGCCAGCAGTTTGAGGCAGGGGTACGGCTATGGCTACACCTTC | CASSLRQGYGYGYTF
TRBJ1-2 | TRBV7-9 | NA | NA | TGTGCCAGCAGTCCCCCTCCCGGGACTTATGGCTACACCTTC | CASSPPPGTYGYTF
TRBJ2-6 | TRBV18 | NA | TRBD1 | TGTGCCAGCTCAGACAGGGTCTCTGGGGCCAACGGCCTGACTTTC | CASSDRVSGANGLTF
TRBJ2-2 | TRBV11-3 | NA | NA | TGTGCCAGCAGCTTAGGCCCTAGCGCGGGGGAGCTGTTTTTT | CASSLGPSAGELFF
TRBJ1-2 | TRBV28 | NA | NA | TGTGCCAGCAGTCCGTCGGGTGGGGCGCACAATGGCTACACCTTC | CASSPSGGAHNGYTF
TRBJ1-4 | TRBV6-5 | NA | TRBD1 | TGTGCCAGCAGTTACTGGACAGGGGCAGATGAAAAACTGTTTTTT | CASSYWTGADEKLFF
TRBJ2-1 | TRBV7-9 | NA | TRBD1 | TGTGCCAGCAGCCAGGGGGCGGGGTCCCCTGTTGAGCAGTTCTTC | CASSQGAGSPVEQFF
TRBJ2-7 | TRBV7-2 | NA | NA | TGTGCCAGCAGCTTCAGCTCCTACGAGCAGTACTTC | CASSFSSYEQYF
TRBJ2-5 | TRBV5-1 | few | TRBD2 | TGCGCCAGCAGCTTGGGTGGGACTAGCGGGGACTCGAGGCGAGAGACCCAGTACTTC | CASSLGGTSGDSRRETQYF